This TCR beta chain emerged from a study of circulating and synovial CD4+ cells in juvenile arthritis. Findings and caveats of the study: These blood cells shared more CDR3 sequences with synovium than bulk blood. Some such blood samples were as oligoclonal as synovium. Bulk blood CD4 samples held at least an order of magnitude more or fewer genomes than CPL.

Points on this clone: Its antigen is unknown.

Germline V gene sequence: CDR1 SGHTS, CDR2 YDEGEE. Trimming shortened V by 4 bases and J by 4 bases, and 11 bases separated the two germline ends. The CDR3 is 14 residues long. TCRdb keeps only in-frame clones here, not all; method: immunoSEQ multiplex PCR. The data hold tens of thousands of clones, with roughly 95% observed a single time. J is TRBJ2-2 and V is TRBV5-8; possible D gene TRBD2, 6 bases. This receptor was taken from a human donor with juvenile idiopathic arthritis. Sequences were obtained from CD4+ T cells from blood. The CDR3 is CASSPGVRTGELFF. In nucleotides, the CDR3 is TGTGCCAGCAGCCCGGGAGTGCGCACCGGGGAGCTGTTTTTT.